This passage covers 26 T cell receptor beta chains from one sample sequenced in a study of blood T cell repertoires in COVID-19. Clones were sequenced by immunoSEQ multiplex PCR, and TCRdb holds only the in-frame ones, with some missing. The table shows about 160,000 clones, with around 85% occurring only once. The sequencing input was peripheral blood. The receptors here all came from a human donor with acute or convalescent COVID-19. The donor label of this sample is uncertain.

This CDR3 reads CASSPGQDKGRYTF. For the CDR3, the DNA is TGTGCCAGCTCACCGGGGCAGGACAAGGGGCGCTACACCTTC. This rearrangement joins TRBV18 to TRBJ1-2, with a possible D match to TRBD1 (5 bases). This CDR3 comprises 14 residues. In germline, CDR1 is KGHSH, CDR2 LQKENI. V shed 3 bases and J shed 9 bases, with 17 bases lying between them.

The chain recombines TRBV30 with TRBJ1-6; unclear D gene. Trimming left V 1 base short and J 7 bases short, with 8 bases between. From germline, CDR1 is GTSNPN and CDR2 SVGIG (reference sequence). There are 13 residues in the CDR3. The CDR3 DNA sequence: TGTGCCTGGAGTGGAGTGTTAAATTCACCCCTCCACTTT. It encodes CAWSGVLNSPLHF.

This chain uses TRBV3-1 (or the pseudogene TRBV3-2) with TRBJ2-3, with D unresolved. Trimming stripped 4 bases from V and 6 bases from J, with 5 bases between. This CDR3 comprises 11 residues. The germline V gene has CDR1 LGHDT and CDR2 YNNKEL (reference sequence). The CDR3 here is CASSRADTQYF. The DNA of the CDR3 is TGTGCCAGCAGCCGGGCCGATACGCAGTATTTT.

This sequence joins TRBV24-1 and TRBJ2-1; D not certain. Trimming pared 0 bases from V and 9 bases from J, leaving 11 bases between. CDR3 length equals 14 residues. Per germline, CDR1 KGHDR and CDR2 SFDVKD. This CDR3 reads CATSDLLPPGEQFF. CDR3 sequence (DNA): TGTGCCACCAGTGATTTGTTACCTCCCGGTGAGCAGTTCTTC.

The DNA of the CDR3 is TGTGCCAGCTCACCACGTCAGGGCGATCAGCCCCAGCATTTT. It specifies CASSPRQGDQPQHF. The V gene is TRBV18, the J gene TRBJ1-5; the D gene is possibly TRBD1 (5 bases). Germline CDR1 reads KGHSH; CDR2 reads LQKENI. V lost 1 base and J lost 5, with 9 bases in between. The CDR3 extends over 14 amino acids.

V is TRBV7-2 and J is TRBJ2-1, with 7 bases that match TRBD2. V dropped 4 bases and J dropped 6; count of bases not matched to a gene: 9. Germline CDR1 and CDR2: SGHTA and FQGNSA. CDR3 size: 15 residues. This chain's CDR3 is CASSSWSPGGNEQFF. The CDR3 region has the DNA TGTGCCAGCAGCTCGTGGTCTCCGGGGGGCAATGAGCAGTTCTTC. The full variable domain, with the rest looked up from reference TRBV7-2 and TRBJ2-1, is GAGVSQSPSNKVTEKGKDVELRCDPISGHTALYWYRQSLGQGLEFLIYFQGNSAPDKSGLPSDRFSAERTGGSVSTLTIQRTQQEDSAVYLCASSSWSPGGNEQFFGPGTRLTVL.

This clone came up a few times. The J gene is TRBJ2-2, the V gene TRBV7-9, with 8 bases lining up with TRBD1. The V gene's germline CDR1 is SEHNR and CDR2 FQNEAQ (reference sequence). The CDR3 length is 15 residues. V was clipped by 5 bases and J by 2 bases; unmatched bases: 4. CDR3 nucleotide sequence: TGTGCCAGCAGCCGTGGACAGGGCAACACCGGGGAGCTGTTTTTT. Amino acid sequence: CASSRGQGNTGELFF.

The chain has TRBV2 and TRBJ1-5; D call uncertain. This CDR3 comprises 20 residues. The V gene's germline CDR1 is SNHLY and CDR2 FYNNEI. V dropped 6 bases and J dropped 4 bases, with 31 bases sitting between them. DNA of the CDR3: TGTGCCAGCAGAAGGACCCTCGGCTCATACCGTTCCGGGGTTAATCAGCCCCAGCATTTT. Amino acids: CASRRTLGSYRSGVNQPQHF.

The genes are TRBV9 and TRBJ1-5, with a tentative D call TRBD1 (6 bases). Trimming removed 4 bases from V and 3 bases from J, with 14 bases in between. The CDR3 is 15 amino acids. Germline V CDR1 and CDR2: SGDLS, YYNGEE. CDR3 bases: TGTGCCAGCAGCTCCACAGGACAGTACAATCAGCCCCAGCATTTT. This gives the protein CASSSTGQYNQPQHF.

The V gene is TRBV7-3, the J gene TRBJ2-3, with 7 nucleotides matching TRBD1. The CDR3 covers 15 residues. Trimming at V came to 4 bases and at J to 5 bases, leaving 9 bases not matched to a gene. CDR1 is SGHTA and CDR2 is FQGTGA in the germline V gene. This CDR3 is CASSSDRVRKDTQYF. In DNA, the CDR3 is TGTGCCAGCAGCTCAGACAGGGTTCGCAAAGATACGCAGTATTTT.

A word on this clone: The sample contains more than one DNA sequence encoding this CDR3. The chain recombines TRBV18 with TRBJ1-2; D is uncertain. CDR3 length: 13 residues. V was trimmed by 3 bases and J by 0 bases, leaving 5 bases between them. CDR1 and CDR2 (germline): KGHSH, LQKENI. CDR3 in amino acids: CASSPTANYGYTF. CDR3 nucleotide sequence: TGTGCCAGCTCACCCACAGCTAACTATGGCTACACCTTC.

V and J are TRBV7-2 and TRBJ2-5, with a possible D match to TRBD2 (5 bases). Germline values: CDR1 SGHTA, CDR2 FQGNSA. Trimming removed 4 bases from V and 3 bases from J, with 6 bases in between. The CDR3 runs 12 residues. The CDR3 loop is CASSSGEETQYF. The CDR3, as DNA: TGTGCCAGCAGCTCCGGGGAAGAGACCCAGTACTTC. The entire variable domain, with the rest obtained from reference TRBV7-2 and TRBJ2-5, is as follows: GAGVSQSPSNKVTEKGKDVELRCDPISGHTALYWYRQSLGQGLEFLIYFQGNSAPDKSGLPSDRFSAERTGGSVSTLTIQRTQQEDSAVYLCASSSGEETQYFGPGTRLLVL.

The J gene is TRBJ1-1, the V gene TRBV6-5; possible D gene TRBD1, 6 bases. The CDR3 consists of 14 residues. The V end lost 6 bases, the J end lost 4 bases, and 15 bases lay between the germline ends. Germline lookup yields CDR1 MNHEY and CDR2 SVGAGI. The CDR3: CASRPGQTFTEAFF. The CDR3 DNA follows: TGTGCCAGCAGACCCGGACAGACCTTCACTGAAGCTTTCTTT.

This clone came up a few times. This chain joins TRBV5-1 and TRBJ1-1; TRBD1 is a possible D gene (5 bases). Germline V gene lookup returns CDR1 SGHRS and CDR2 YFSETQ. V dropped 4 bases and J dropped 1 base, with 11 bases sitting between them. This CDR3 is 14 amino acids long. CDR3 residues: CASSPRTQNTEAFF. The CDR3 DNA reads TGCGCCAGCAGCCCTCGGACACAGAACACTGAAGCTTTCTTT.

The V call is TRBV11-3, the J call TRBJ2-3, with D tentatively TRBD2 (5 bases). The germline V gene has CDR1 SGHNT and CDR2 YENEEA. There are 16 residues in the CDR3. Trimming cost V 4 bases and J 1 base, with 15 bases left between them. CDR3 residues: CASSSPRERGTDTQYF. DNA of the CDR3: TGTGCCAGCAGCTCCCCCCGGGAAAGGGGCACAGATACGCAGTATTTT. The full variable domain, in which reference TRBV11-3 and TRBJ2-3 provide the parts outside the CDR3, is EAGVVQSPRYKIIEKKQPVAFWCNPISGHNTLYWYLQNLGQGPELLIRYENEEAVDDSQLPKDRFSAERLKGVDSTLKIQPAELGDSAVYLCASSSPRERGTDTQYFGPGTRLTVL.

Details on this clone: Germline is not matched at one junction end, which may reflect a read error. The genes are TRBV18 and TRBJ1-1; unclear D gene. Germline CDR1 reads KGHSH; CDR2 reads LQKENI. The CDR3 spans 15 residues. In DNA, the CDR3 is TGTGCCAGCTCACCACCGGGCGGGAGGAACGCTGAAGCTTTCTTT. Its translation: CASSPPGGRNAEAFF.

CDR3 DNA sequence: TGTGCCAGCAGTCTTGGGACAGAGAACACCATATATTTT. It specifies CASSLGTENTIYF. This chain links TRBV6-2 or TRBV6-3 with TRBJ1-3; the match to TRBD1 covers 7 bases. The CDR3 covers 13 residues. The V gene end was trimmed by 5 bases and the J gene end by 7 bases; junction bases not matched to a gene: 5. Looked up from germline, CDR1 is MNHEY and CDR2 is SVGEGT.

The V call is TRBV5-1, the J call TRBJ2-1; tentative D call: TRBD2 (5 bases). Germline V gives CDR1 SGHRS, CDR2 YFSETQ. The CDR3 contains 17 residues. V lost 1 base and J lost 1, with 15 bases in between. CDR3 loop: CASSLTSGKRSYNEQFF. DNA for the CDR3: TGCGCCAGCAGCTTGACCTCGGGGAAAAGGTCCTACAATGAGCAGTTCTTC.

CDR3 residues: CASSIWGRRSYNEQFF. DNA of the CDR3: TGTGCCAGTAGTATCTGGGGTCGGAGGTCCTACAATGAGCAGTTCTTC. This chain uses TRBV19 with TRBJ2-1; D possibly corresponds to TRBD2 (5 bases). This CDR3 contains 16 residues. Trimming removed 3 bases from V and 1 base from J, with 13 bases in between. Germline V lookup: CDR1 LNHDA, CDR2 SQIVND (reference sequence). Drawing the rest from reference TRBV19 and TRBJ2-1, the complete variable domain is DGGITQSPKYLFRKEGQNVTLSCEQNLNHDAMYWYRQDPGQGLRLIYYSQIVNDFQKGDIAEGYSVSREKKESFPLTVTSAQKNPTAFYLCASSIWGRRSYNEQFFGPGTRLTVL.

V is TRBV6-6 and J is TRBJ1-1; a weak D match, TRBD1 (6 bases). The ends were cut back, 5 bases at V and 1 base at J, with 23 bases in the middle. CDR1 and CDR2 (germline): MNHNY, SVGAGI (reference sequence). The CDR3 runs to 18 residues. CDR3 sequence: CASSPLRGRWSRNTEAFF. The CDR3 DNA sequence: TGTGCCAGCAGTCCACTTAGGGGGAGATGGTCCCGGAACACTGAAGCTTTCTTT.

The V and J genes are TRBV18 and TRBJ1-5; D might be TRBD1 (5 bases). The CDR3 covers 14 residues. CDR1 and CDR2 from the germline V gene are KGHSH and LQKENI. V lost 3 bases and J 5 bases, leaving 11 bases between the germline ends. CDR3 residues: CASSPRDFYQPQHF. In DNA form, the CDR3 reads TGTGCCAGCTCACCTCGGGACTTTTATCAGCCCCAGCATTTT.

The J gene is TRBJ1-6, the V gene TRBV2; D may be TRBD1 (5 bases). Trimming pared 8 bases from V and 7 bases from J, leaving 15 bases between. Per germline, CDR1 SNHLY and CDR2 FYNNEI. CDR3 length equals 14 residues. The CDR3 loop is CASVRDGGNSPLHF. The CDR3 nucleotides read TGTGCCAGCGTCCGGGACGGGGGGAATTCACCCCTCCACTTT.

The V gene is TRBV6-5, the J gene TRBJ1-2; 7 bases align to TRBD1. The germline V gene encodes CDR1 MNHEY and CDR2 SVGAGI. Trimming removed 2 bases from V and 4 bases from J; junction bases left unmatched: 7. The CDR3 sequence is 15 residues long. The CDR3 DNA reads TGTGCCAGCAGTTACGCAGGCAGGGGGGTCTATGGCTACACCTTC. It encodes CASSYAGRGVYGYTF.

This sequence joins TRBV5-5 and TRBJ1-1; 9 bases match TRBD1. The CDR3 is made up of 18 amino acids. Germline values: CDR1 SGHKS, CDR2 YYEKEE (reference sequence). The V segment lost 0 bases and the J segment 4 bases; nucleotides outside the gene matches: 13. Written as DNA, the CDR3 is TGTGCCAGCAGCTTGGGGCCTTTACAGGGGGCGATGGGCACTGAAGCTTTCTTT. Protein: CASSLGPLQGAMGTEAFF.

The CDR3 nucleotides are TGTGCCATCAGTGAGGGCAAGACAGGGGACTACGAGCAGTACTTC. This encodes CAISEGKTGDYEQYF. The chain carries TRBV10-3 and TRBJ2-7; 8 nucleotides match TRBD1. CDR3 length: 15 amino acids. CDR1 ENHRY and CDR2 SYGVKD come from the germline V gene. Trimming at V came to 2 bases and at J to 3 bases, leaving 6 bases not matched to a gene.

The V call is TRBV6-6, the J call TRBJ2-7; 7 bases are a match to TRBD1. Germline CDR1 reads MNHNY; CDR2 reads SVGAGI (reference sequence). The junction had 7 bases not matched to a gene; V was cut back by 6 bases and J by 2 bases. CDR3 length equals 14 residues. CDR3 in amino acids: CASSPSTGPYEQYF. The CDR3 DNA is TGTGCCAGCAGCCCCTCGACAGGGCCCTACGAGCAGTACTTC.